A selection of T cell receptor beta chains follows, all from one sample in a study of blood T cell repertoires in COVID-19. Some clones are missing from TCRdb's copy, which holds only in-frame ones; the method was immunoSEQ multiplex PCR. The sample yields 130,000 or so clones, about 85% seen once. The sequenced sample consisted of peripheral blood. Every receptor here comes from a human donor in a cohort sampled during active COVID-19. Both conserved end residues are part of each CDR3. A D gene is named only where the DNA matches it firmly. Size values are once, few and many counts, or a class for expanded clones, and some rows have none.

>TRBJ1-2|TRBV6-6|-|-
TGTGCCAGCAGTAATCAGGAATATGGCTACACCTTC
CASSNQEYGYTF
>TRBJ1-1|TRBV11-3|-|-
TGTGCCAGCAGCTTGAAGAGGAACACTGAAGCTTTCTTT
CASSLKRNTEAFF
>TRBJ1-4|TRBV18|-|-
TGTGCCAGCTCACCAAAAGGACAGTCGAATGAAAAACTGTTTTTT
CASSPKGQSNEKLFF
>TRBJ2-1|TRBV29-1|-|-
TGCAGCGTTGAAGTAGCGAGTGAGCAGTTCTTC
CSVEVASEQFF
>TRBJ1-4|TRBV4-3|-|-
TGCGCCAGCAGCCAAGATAGCCGGGGTTTTAATGAAAAACTGTTTTTT
CASSQDSRGFNEKLFF
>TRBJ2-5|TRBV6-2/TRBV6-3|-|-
TGTGCCAGCAGTTATTACGGGACAGGCGGGAGAGGGACCCAGTACTTC
CASSYYGTGGRGTQYF
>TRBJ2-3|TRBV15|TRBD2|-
TGTGCCACCGATTCCGAGCGGGGGAGCACAGATACGCAGTATTTT
CATDSERGSTDTQYF
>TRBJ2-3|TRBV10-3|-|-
TGTGCCGTCCGTGAGGGCGATACGCAGTATTTT
CAVREGDTQYF
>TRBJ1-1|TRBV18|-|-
TGTGCCAGCTCCCTAGGACAGATAGAAGCTTTCTTT
CASSLGQIEAFF
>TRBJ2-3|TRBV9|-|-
TGTGCCAGCGCTTCCTTCCCTAGCGCGAGCACAGATACGCAGTATTTT
CASASFPSASTDTQYF
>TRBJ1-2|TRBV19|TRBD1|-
TGTGCCAGTAGGTTAACCGGGACAGGGAGGGACTATGGCTACACCTTC
CASRLTGTGRDYGYTF
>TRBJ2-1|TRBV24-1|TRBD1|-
TGTGCCACCAGTGATCCCGGGACAGGGGCGGGTAATGAGCAGTTCTTC
CATSDPGTGAGNEQFF
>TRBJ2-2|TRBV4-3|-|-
TGCGCCAGCAGCCAAGAGGCACAGGGTGTTAACACCGGGGAGCTGTTTTTT
CASSQEAQGVNTGELFF
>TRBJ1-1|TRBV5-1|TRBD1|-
TGCGCCAGCAGCTTGGCAGGGGGCCAAACTGAAGCTTTCTTT
CASSLAGGQTEAFF
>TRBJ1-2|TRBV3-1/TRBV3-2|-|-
TGTGCCAGCGGGACAATAAAACTTGCTAACTATGGCTACACCTTC
CASGTIKLANYGYTF
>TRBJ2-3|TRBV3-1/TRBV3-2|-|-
TGTGCCAGCAGCCAAGCGGGTTCCGCGCAGTATTTT
CASSQAGSAQYF
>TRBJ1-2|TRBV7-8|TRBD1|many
TGTGCCAGCAGCCCAGGGACAGCTGCTAACTATGGCTACACCTTC
CASSPGTAANYGYTF
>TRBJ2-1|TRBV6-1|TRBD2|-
TGTGCCAGCAGTGTCCTTGGGCCAGCGGGAAGTTCCTACAATGAGCAGTTCTTC
CASSVLGPAGSSYNEQFF
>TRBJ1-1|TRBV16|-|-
TGTGCCAGCAGCCAATCTAGGGGGAACACTGAAGCTTTCTTT
CASSQSRGNTEAFF
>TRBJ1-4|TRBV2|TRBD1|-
TGTGCCAGCAGTCAACAGGGGGGGGGACTGTTTTTT
CASSQQGGGLFF